The rows below give T cell receptor beta chains drawn from one sample of a study of T cell responses to AZD1222 COVID-19 vaccine. The protocol was immunoSEQ multiplex PCR, while the TCRdb copy is restricted to in-frame clones and leaves out a portion. The data show 150,000 or so clones, with around 94% seen just once and approximately 0.58% held by the top ten. The input for sequencing was peripheral blood, taken on day 0 of AZD1222 vaccination. These receptors came from an adult in good health. Each CDR3 is given with its conserved first and last residue. A D gene is named only where the DNA matches it firmly. Some rows have no size entry. The others give once, few or many, or a class for an expanded clone.

d_call,j_call,v_call,cdr3_length,clone_size,cdr3_nt,cdr3_aa
-,TRBJ1-5,TRBV27,14,once,TGTGCCAGCTCACGGGGGGGAGGCAATCAGCCCCAGCATTTT,CASSRGGGNQPQHF
-,TRBJ2-7,TRBV27,15,-,TGTGCCAGCAGTTCCATCGCGACCGGAGGAAACGAGCAGTACTTC,CASSSIATGGNEQYF
-,TRBJ1-2,TRBV6-5,15,-,TGTGCCAGCACCATCAGTATGGCAGGACGGGATGGCTACACCTTC,CASTISMAGRDGYTF
TRBD1,TRBJ2-1,TRBV11-2,13,-,TGTGCCAGCAGCGTGGGACAGAACAATGAGCAGTTCTTC,CASSVGQNNEQFF
-,TRBJ1-5,TRBV2,14,-,TGTGCCAGCTCCGGGTCCCAGGGGATCCAGCCCCAGCATTTT,CASSGSQGIQPQHF
-,TRBJ2-7,TRBV7-9,15,few,TGTGCCAGCAGCTTTCCCGGACAGATTCTCTCCGAGCAGTACTTC,CASSFPGQILSEQYF
-,TRBJ2-2,TRBV18,14,-,TGTGCCAGCTCACCCAACGCGAACACCGGGGAGCTGTTTTTT,CASSPNANTGELFF
-,TRBJ1-1,TRBV4-1,13,once,TGCGCCAGCAGCCAAGTACACCCGACTGAAGCTTTCTTT,CASSQVHPTEAFF
TRBD2,TRBJ2-3,TRBV2,15,-,TGTGCCAGCAGGGGCGGGAGGGCCAATGCGGATACGCAGTATTTT,CASRGGRANADTQYF
-,TRBJ2-2,TRBV2,11,-,TGTGCCAGCTACAGCCTTGGGGAGCTGTTTTTT,CASYSLGELFF
-,TRBJ2-1,TRBV6-5,12,-,TGTGCCAGCAGTTACAATGAGGGTGAGCAGTTCTTC,CASSYNEGEQFF
-,TRBJ1-6,TRBV19,15,-,TGTGCCAGTAGGCAAGCGGGGCAGGTGAATTCACCCCTCCACTTT,CASRQAGQVNSPLHF
-,TRBJ1-1,TRBV19,14,-,TGTGCCAGTAGTGATCTAATAATGAACACTGAAGCTTTCTTT,CASSDLIMNTEAFF
-,TRBJ1-2,TRBV27,14,-,TGTGCCAGCAGTTTATATTGGGGCGGACAGGGCTACACCTTC,CASSLYWGGQGYTF